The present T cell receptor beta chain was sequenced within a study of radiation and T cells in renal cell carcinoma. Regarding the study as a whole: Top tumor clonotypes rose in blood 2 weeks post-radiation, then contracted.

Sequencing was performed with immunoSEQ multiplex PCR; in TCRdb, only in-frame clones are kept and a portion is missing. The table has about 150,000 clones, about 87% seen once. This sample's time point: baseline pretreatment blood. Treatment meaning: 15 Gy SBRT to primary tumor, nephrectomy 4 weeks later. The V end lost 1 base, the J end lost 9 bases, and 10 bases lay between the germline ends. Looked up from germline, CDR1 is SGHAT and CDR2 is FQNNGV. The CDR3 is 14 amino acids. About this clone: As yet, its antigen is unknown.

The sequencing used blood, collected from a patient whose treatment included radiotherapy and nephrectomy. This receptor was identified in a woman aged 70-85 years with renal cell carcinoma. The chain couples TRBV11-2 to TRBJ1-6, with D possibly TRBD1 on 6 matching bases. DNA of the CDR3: TGTGCCAGCAGCTTAGGGGGGGCTGTTTCACCCCTCCACTTT. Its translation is CASSLGGAVSPLHF. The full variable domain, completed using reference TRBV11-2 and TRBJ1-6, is EAGVAQSPRYKIIEKRQSVAFWCNPISGHATLYWYQQILGQGPKLLIQFQNNGVVDDSQLPKDRFSAERLKGVDSTLKIQPAKLEDSAVYLCASSLGGAVSPLHFGNGTRLTVT.